Following are 18 T cell receptor beta chains from one sample sequenced in a study of patients and donors after allogeneic stem cell transplantation. TCRdb passed the RT-PCR reads through MiXCR, listing each CDR3 protein once. The sample contains 410,000 or so distinct CDR3 sequences, 16% of which appear only once. The sample consisted of blood, either unsorted or a sorted T cell fraction (not recorded which). The receptors stem from a human donor who was either an allogeneic HSCT recipient or a stem cell or donor lymphocyte infusion donor (not recorded which). It is not recorded whose cells these are; they may come from a transplant donor.

J is TRBJ2-2 and V is TRBV3-1; 7 bases map to TRBD2. V dropped 3 bases and J dropped 7; count of bases not matched to a gene: 8. The CDR3 runs 15 residues. CDR1 is LGHDT, CDR2 YNNKEL, per germline (reference sequence). The CDR3 DNA sequence: TGTGCCAGCAGCCAGGGCGGGAGTGCGTACGGGGAGCTGTTTTTT. Protein sequence: CASSQGGSAYGELFF.

This clonotype came up a few times. V usage is TRBV7-9 and J usage is TRBJ2-7, with 7 bases matching TRBD1. The CDR3 is made up of 14 amino acids. CDR1 is SEHNR and CDR2 is FQNEAQ in the germline V gene (reference sequence). The junction had 5 bases not matched to a gene; V was cut back by 3 bases and J by 3 bases. The CDR3 sequence: CASSFFPGGYEQYF. CDR3 nucleotide sequence: TGTGCCAGCAGCTTTTTCCCAGGGGGCTACGAGCAGTACTTC.

This clonotype was recorded many times. V and J are TRBV12-3 or TRBV12-4 and TRBJ2-2, with a possible D match to TRBD2 (6 bases). V shed 0 bases and J shed 5 bases, with 10 bases lying between them. The CDR3 is 15 amino acids. This chain's CDR3 is CASSLAAGLTGELFF. CDR3 nucleotides: TGTGCCAGCAGTTTAGCAGCGGGTTTAACCGGGGAGCTGTTTTTT.

This clonotype was seen only a few times. This chain uses TRBV27 with TRBJ2-7; 9 bases fit TRBD1. Germline loops: CDR1 MNHEY, CDR2 SMNVEV (reference sequence). Trimming at V came to 8 bases and at J to 1 base, leaving 12 bases not matched to a gene. The CDR3 spans 16 residues. CDR3 loop: CASGPQGAQGSYEQYF. The CDR3 DNA is TGTGCCAGCGGACCACAGGGGGCCCAGGGGTCCTACGAGCAGTACTTC.

This clonotype was detected only a few times. The chain links TRBV20-1 to TRBJ2-5; 8 bases match TRBD2. J gave up 3 bases and V 2 bases, and 8 bases lay outside the gene matches. Germline CDR1 is DFQATT and CDR2 is SNEGSKA (reference sequence). This CDR3 has 15 residues. CDR3 loop: CSARILGTRKETQYF. The CDR3 region has the DNA TGCAGTGCTAGAATTCTTGGGACTAGAAAAGAGACCCAGTACTTC.

The genes are TRBV18 and TRBJ2-5, with TRBD2 matching 9 bases. V lost 5 bases and J lost 1; bases outside the gene matches: 5. The CDR3 length is 15 residues. The V gene's germline CDR1 is KGHSH and CDR2 LQKENI. CDR3 nucleotides: TGTGCCAGCTCAGTCGCGGGGGGGCTCCAAGAGACCCAGTACTTC. Translating it yields CASSVAGGLQETQYF. Based on the CDR3 plus reference TRBV18 and TRBJ2-5, the full variable domain is NAGVMQNPRHLVRRRGQEARLRCSPMKGHSHVYWYRQLPEEGLKFMVYLQKENIIDESGMPKERFSAEFPKEGPSILRIQQVVRGDSAAYFCASSVAGGLQETQYFGPGTRLLVL.

This sequence joins TRBV19 and TRBJ2-1, with D perhaps assigned TRBD1 or TRBD2 (5 bases each). In germline, CDR1 is LNHDA, CDR2 SQIVND (reference sequence). This CDR3 comprises 13 residues. V was trimmed by 9 bases and J by 7 bases, leaving 16 bases between them. The CDR3 loop is CAREGLGQNEQFF. The DNA of the CDR3 is TGTGCCAGAGAGGGGCTAGGGCAGAATGAGCAGTTCTTC.

This clonotype was detected only a few times. The CDR3 coding sequence is TGCAGCGTGAAGGACAGGGCCCAAGAGACCCAGTACTTC. It codes for CSVKDRAQETQYF. J is TRBJ2-5 and V is TRBV29-1; TRBD1 agrees at 8 bases. V lost 6 bases, J lost 1 base, and 4 bases stayed unmatched. Germline V gene sequence: CDR1 SQVTM, CDR2 ANQGSEA. The CDR3 is 13 amino acids.

The rearrangement links TRBV5-1 to TRBJ1-4, with D unresolved. The CDR3 is 15 residues long. Between the trimmed V and J ends, which lost 0 bases and 0 bases, there was a span of 6 bases. CDR1 SGHRS and CDR2 YFSETQ come from the germline V gene. Written as DNA, the CDR3 is TGCGCCAGCAGCTTGGGCCCTTCAACTAATGAAAAACTGTTTTTT. Protein: CASSLGPSTNEKLFF.

The CDR3 region is CASSMDSFQETQYF. The CDR3 DNA is TGTGCCAGCAGCATGGACAGTTTCCAAGAGACCCAGTACTTC. V and J are TRBV7-6 and TRBJ2-5; TRBD1 might be the D (6 bases). Trimming cost V 5 bases and J 1 base, with 11 bases left between them. The CDR3 contains 14 residues. Germline V gene sequence: CDR1 SGHVS, CDR2 FNYEAQ.

This clonotype was seen a handful of times. V is TRBV12-3 or TRBV12-4 and J is TRBJ1-6, with a tentative D call TRBD1 (5 bases). The V end was cut by 1 base, the J end by 11 bases, with 12 bases between. This CDR3 is built from 14 residues. DNA for the CDR3: TGTGCCAGCAGTTTAGGGGACGGAGGGACACCCCTCCACTTT. The encoded protein is CASSLGDGGTPLHF.

This clonotype was picked up a small number of times. The chain has TRBV12-3 or TRBV12-4 and TRBJ2-1; the D is unclear. The CDR3 has 12 residues. Trimming took off 2 bases at V and 6 bases at J, with 5 bases between the two ends. As DNA, the CDR3 is TGTGCCAGCAGTTTACAGTTCAATGAGCAGTTCTTC. It yields the protein CASSLQFNEQFF.

This clonotype was seen a few times. This sequence joins TRBV12-3 or TRBV12-4 and TRBJ1-6, with D maybe TRBD1 (6 bases). Trimming took off 6 bases at V and 1 base at J, with 10 bases between the two ends. The CDR3 length is 15 residues. Here the CDR3 reads CASRGGSSYNSPLHF. CDR3 coding DNA: TGTGCCAGCAGGGGGGGCAGTTCCTATAATTCACCCCTCCACTTT.

V gene TRBV5-6 combines with J gene TRBJ2-3; 8 bases fit TRBD2. The CDR3 is made up of 15 amino acids. In germline, CDR1 is SGHDT, CDR2 YYEEEE. The J segment lost 6 bases and the V segment lost 5 bases, leaving 11 bases of the junction unmatched. The CDR3 loop reads CASRQAGLGMDTQYF. The DNA for the CDR3 is TGTGCCAGCAGACAGGCGGGACTAGGAATGGATACGCAGTATTTT.

This clonotype was seen more than once but under ten times. The chain carries TRBV2 and TRBJ2-7, with 16 bases matching TRBD2. Germline CDR1 reads SNHLY; CDR2 reads FYNNEI. This CDR3 has 14 residues. With V trimmed by 9 bases and J by 2 bases, 1 base remained unmatched. Here the CDR3 DNA reads TGTGCCAGGGGGACTAGCGGGAGGGCCTACGAGCAGTACTTC. Its protein is CARGTSGRAYEQYF.

This clonotype was seen many times. The rearrangement links TRBV6-5 to TRBJ1-2; D might be TRBD1 (5 bases). The CDR3 totals 14 residues. The ends were cut back, 0 bases at V and 5 bases at J, with 10 bases in the middle. The germline gives CDR1 MNHEY, CDR2 SVGAGI. CDR3 loop: CASSYSSGNYGYTF. The CDR3 nucleotides are TGTGCCAGCAGTTACTCGTCAGGGAATTATGGCTACACCTTC.

The rearrangement links TRBV5-1 to TRBJ2-2, with 7 bases aligning to TRBD1. This CDR3 has 17 residues. CDR1 and CDR2 (germline): SGHRS, YFSETQ. The V gene end was trimmed by 0 bases and the J gene end by 6 bases; junction bases not matched to a gene: 11. Here the CDR3 DNA reads TGCGCCAGCAGCTTGGGACTTAAGACAGGGTACGCCGGGGAGCTGTTTTTT. It translates to CASSLGLKTGYAGELFF.

The chain uses TRBV6-1 and TRBJ2-3; D is unresolved. The CDR3 has 16 residues. The V end was cut by 7 bases, the J end by 1 base, with 18 bases between. Looked up from germline, CDR1 is MNHNS and CDR2 is SASEGT. In DNA, the CDR3 is TGTGCCAGCACCAAAGATACACCCCGACGCACAGATACGCAGTATTTT. This codes for CASTKDTPRRTDTQYF.